Presented here are 30 T cell receptor beta chains from one specimen sequenced in a study of post-analysis software for immune sequencing data. Carried by the TCR beta cDNA libraries were unique molecular identifiers. One entry per CDR3 protein results from TCRdb running MiXCR on the PCR reads. The sample includes roughly 870,000 distinct CDR3 sequences, around 53% of them seen just once. Notes on the study in general: TRBV segments more frequent in patients than in controls numbered about 5 and included TRBV5-6, TRBV5-1 and TRBV20-1.

The antigens of these receptors remain unknown. Sequencing was carried out using blood. These receptors were collected from a girl aged 10-17 years with multiple sclerosis.

This clonotype was observed once. The CDR3 coding sequence is TGTGCCAGCAGCGTAGCAGGGAGCTCTGGGGCCAACGTCCTGACTTTC. Translation: CASSVAGSSGANVLTF. V gene TRBV9 combines with J gene TRBJ2-6; possibly TRBD1 or TRBD2 for D (5 bases each). This CDR3 is 16 amino acids long. Germline CDR1 reads SGDLS; CDR2 reads YYNGEE. V lost 0 bases and J 0 bases, leaving 7 bases between the germline ends.

The CDR3 protein is CASSLTGVQYF. DNA for the CDR3: TGTGCCAGCAGCTTGACAGGGGTGCAGTACTTC. This rearrangement joins TRBV11-1 to TRBJ2-4, with 8 bases lining up with TRBD1. V was clipped by 3 bases and J by 13 bases; unmatched bases: 2. CDR3 length: 11 amino acids. In germline, CDR1 is SGHAT, CDR2 FQDESV (reference sequence).

This clonotype appeared a few times. J is TRBJ2-7 and V is TRBV7-9, with D unclear. This CDR3 has 12 amino acids. The germline V and J ends were trimmed by 7 bases and 0 bases, with 7 bases remaining between them. Germline V gene data show CDR1 as SEHNR and CDR2 as FQNEAQ (reference sequence). The CDR3 nucleotides are TGTGCCAGCACCCATTCCTCCTACGAGCAGTACTTC. This codes for CASTHSSYEQYF.

The chain is built from TRBV7-7 and TRBJ1-1, with 8 nucleotides matching TRBD1. This CDR3 region has 15 residues. V shed 5 bases and J 3 bases; nucleotides not matched to a gene: 8. The V gene's germline CDR1 is SSHAT and CDR2 FNYEAQ (reference sequence). The CDR3 DNA sequence: TGTGCCAGCAGCCCACAGGGGGTAGCGGACACTGAAGCTTTCTTT. It encodes CASSPQGVADTEAFF.

This clonotype was seen only a few times. This chain uses TRBV3-1 with TRBJ2-3, with D perhaps given as TRBD1 or TRBD2 (5 bases each). Trimming shortened V by 4 bases and J by 3 bases, and 17 bases separated the two germline ends. Germline V gene data show CDR1 as LGHDT and CDR2 as YNNKEL (reference sequence). The CDR3 sequence is 16 residues long. DNA for the CDR3: TGTGCCAGCAGCCTAAGTTCGGGGCGAAAGACAGATACGCAGTATTTT. It encodes CASSLSSGRKTDTQYF.

The V call is TRBV12-3 or TRBV12-4, the J call TRBJ2-3, with 12 nucleotides matching TRBD2. The CDR3 sequence is 15 residues long. Trimming took 3 bases from V and 7 from J; bases not matched to a gene: 5. In nucleotides, the CDR3 is TGTGCCAGCAGTTTTCCTAGCGGGAGGGAGTATACGCAGTATTTT. Protein: CASSFPSGREYTQYF.

This clonotype appeared a few times. V usage is TRBV6-2 or TRBV6-3 and J usage is TRBJ2-7, with 11 bases identical to TRBD2. The germline V gene encodes CDR1 MNHEY and CDR2 SVGEGT. This CDR3 is built from 15 residues. J was trimmed by 7 bases and V by 2 bases; bases with no gene match: 7. The CDR3 protein is CASSYLASGRREQYF. CDR3 coding DNA: TGTGCCAGCAGTTACCTGGCTAGCGGGAGGCGGGAGCAGTACTTC.

The chain joins TRBV14 to TRBJ2-5; a weak D match, TRBD1 (6 bases). The end of the DNA aligns better with TRBJ2-7, so the J call may be wrong. The CDR3 totals 13 residues. Per the germline V gene, CDR1 is SGHDN and CDR2 is FVKESK. This CDR3 is CASSVARTAEQYF. CDR3 coding DNA: TGTGCCAGCTCAGTGGCGAGGACAGCCGAGCAGTACTTC.

The chain couples TRBV12-3 or TRBV12-4 to TRBJ1-2; possibly TRBD1 for D (6 bases). Deletions cut 9 bases from V and 0 bases from J, with 17 bases between. This CDR3 contains 15 residues. The CDR3 loop reads CASRGRGGTNYGYTF. DNA for the CDR3: TGTGCCAGTCGCGGCAGGGGAGGCACTAACTATGGCTACACCTTC.

This clonotype turned up a few times. The chain carries TRBV7-9 and TRBJ1-1, with a possible D match to TRBD1 (5 bases). The V end was cut by 8 bases, the J end by 1 base, with 14 bases between. Germline values: CDR1 SEHNR, CDR2 FQNEAQ (reference sequence). The CDR3 sequence is 14 residues long. CDR3 DNA sequence: TGTGCCAGCCTCGACAGTTTACCGAACACTGAAGCTTTCTTT. Translation: CASLDSLPNTEAFF.

The chain joins TRBV9 to TRBJ1-2; weak D call: TRBD1 (6 bases). V was clipped by 0 bases and J by 9 bases, with 12 bases between them. CDR3 length: 13 residues. Germline CDR1 SGDLS, CDR2 YYNGEE. CDR3 protein: CASSVVAGASYTF. CDR3 DNA sequence: TGTGCCAGCAGCGTAGTGGCAGGGGCTAGCTACACCTTC.

This clonotype was seen only a few times. V and J are TRBV6-2 or TRBV6-3 and TRBJ2-1, with 10 bases fitting TRBD2. Germline values: CDR1 MNHEY, CDR2 SVGEGT. V shed 2 bases and J 8 bases; nucleotides not matched to a gene: 15. The length of the CDR3 is 18 residues. CDR3 nucleotide sequence: TGTGCCAGCAGTTACCGGGGGTTAGCGGGGGGCCCAAAGGATGAGCAGTTCTTC. It specifies CASSYRGLAGGPKDEQFF.

The V gene is TRBV12-3 or TRBV12-4, the J gene TRBJ2-4; D is undetermined. The end of the DNA aligns better with TRBJ2-7, so the J call may be wrong. CDR3 length: 12 amino acids. This chain's CDR3 is CASSSPFPEQYF. The CDR3, as DNA: TGTGCCAGCAGTTCCCCTTTTCCCGAGCAGTACTTC.

This clonotype came up once. The rearrangement uses TRBV24-1 and TRBJ1-1; no clear D. With 5 bases removed from V and 1 base from J, the gap between germline ends came to 7 bases. The length of the CDR3 is 13 residues. Looked up from germline, CDR1 is KGHDR and CDR2 is SFDVKD. For the CDR3, the DNA is TGTGCCACCAGTGGTGGGCAGAACACTGAAGCTTTCTTT. Amino acids: CATSGGQNTEAFF.

The chain carries TRBV15 and TRBJ2-7; TRBD1 aligns across 7 bases. The J call is doubtful: the DNA matches TRBJ2-5 better. CDR3 length: 20 amino acids. Germline CDR1 reads LNHNV; CDR2 reads YYDKDF (reference sequence). The CDR3 region is CATSRDRRQGDLAFGETQYF. The DNA of the CDR3 is TGTGCCACCAGCAGAGATCGTCGGCAGGGGGACCTTGCTTTTGGGGAGACCCAGTACTTC.

This clonotype was recorded only once. Sequence at one end of the junction differs from germline and may be a read error. V and J are TRBV7-2 and TRBJ2-7; the D gene is possibly TRBD1 (6 bases). Per germline, CDR1 SGHTA and CDR2 FQGNSA. The CDR3 has 17 amino acids. CDR3: CASSLYLDARGSYEQYF. The DNA of the CDR3 is TGTGCCAGCAGCTTGTACCTAGACGCCAGGGGCTCCTACGAACAGTACTTC.

The chain uses TRBV6-4 and TRBJ1-1; TRBD1 is a possible D gene (6 bases). Germline assignment: CDR1 MRHNA and CDR2 SNTAGT. There are 12 residues in the CDR3. V was pared by 8 bases and J by 6 bases, with 13 bases between. The CDR3 nucleotides read TGTGCCAGCGACATTTACAGGGCTGAAGCTTTCTTT. Amino acids: CASDIYRAEAFF.

This sequence joins TRBV3-1 and TRBJ1-2; D call uncertain. Germline assignment: CDR1 LGHDT and CDR2 YNNKEL (reference sequence). The CDR3 is made up of 15 amino acids. Trimming removed 10 bases from V and 4 bases from J, with 22 bases in between. The DNA for the CDR3 is TGTGCCACCTACCAGAGGACGGGAACGGGCTATGGCTACACCTTC. This gives the protein CATYQRTGTGYGYTF.

This clonotype was seen a few times. V is TRBV19 and J is TRBJ1-2; 8 nucleotides match TRBD1. The germline V gene has CDR1 LNHDA and CDR2 SQIVND (reference sequence). The V gene end was trimmed by 7 bases and the J gene end by 3 bases; junction bases not matched to a gene: 1. The CDR3 covers 12 residues. CDR3 DNA sequence: TGTGCCAGTATGGACAGGGACTATGGCTACACCTTC. This sequence encodes CASMDRDYGYTF.

This rearrangement joins TRBV5-1 to TRBJ2-5, with 9 bases identical to TRBD1. Germline-derived CDR1 and CDR2 are SGHRS and YFSETQ. The CDR3 sequence is 15 residues long. J was trimmed by 5 bases and V by 4 bases; bases with no gene match: 9. CDR3 sequence: CASSPRTGAYETQYF. Written as DNA, the CDR3 is TGCGCCAGCAGCCCCAGGACAGGGGCCTACGAGACCCAGTACTTC.

This clonotype appeared a few times. The chain recombines TRBV13 with TRBJ2-7; possible D gene TRBD2, 6 bases. Deletions cut 0 bases from V and 3 bases from J, with 12 bases between. CDR1 and CDR2 (germline): PRHDT, FYEKMQ (reference sequence). This CDR3 spans 15 amino acids. CDR3 region: CASSLGGGASYEQYF. The DNA for the CDR3 is TGTGCCAGCAGCTTAGGCGGCGGGGCCAGCTACGAGCAGTACTTC.

A few counts support this clonotype. The chain links TRBV5-1 to TRBJ1-4; tentatively, D is TRBD1 (6 bases). The V and J ends lost 3 bases and 8 bases respectively, with 20 bases between them. This CDR3 is 16 amino acids long. The germline V gene has CDR1 SGHRS and CDR2 YFSETQ. The CDR3, as DNA: TGCGCCAGCAGCTCCGGGGAGGACAGACTAAGCGAAAAACTGTTTTTT. The encoded protein is CASSSGEDRLSEKLFF.

The genes are TRBV29-1 and TRBJ2-1; no firm D call. The V gene's germline CDR1 is SQVTM and CDR2 ANQGSEA. With 3 bases removed from V and 2 bases from J, the gap between germline ends came to 14 bases. There are 15 residues in the CDR3. CDR3 amino acids: CSVDTLRATYNEQFF. DNA for the CDR3: TGCAGCGTTGACACGTTAAGAGCCACCTACAATGAGCAGTTCTTC.

V and J are TRBV2 and TRBJ1-5; D not resolved. CDR3 length: 13 amino acids. CDR1 is SNHLY and CDR2 is FYNNEI in the germline V gene. V dropped 3 bases and J dropped 5 bases, with 8 bases sitting between them. The CDR3 DNA is TGTGCCAGCAGTGAGCTGGCCTATCAGCCCCAGCATTTT. Amino acid sequence: CASSELAYQPQHF.

In its sample, this clonotype was seen a few times. This chain uses TRBV25-1 with TRBJ2-7; maybe TRBD2 (5 bases). V was shortened by 2 bases and J by 1 base, with 18 bases between the two germline ends. This CDR3 has 17 residues. Looked up from germline, CDR1 is MGHDK and CDR2 is SYGVNS. CDR3 nucleotide sequence: TGTGCCAGCAGTGAAAAAGAGGAGCGGTGCTTATCCTACGAGCAGTACTTC. Protein product: CASSEKEERCLSYEQYF.

The CDR3 sequence: CSALERGQGLYEQYF. In nucleotides, the CDR3 is TGCAGTGCCCTCGAACGGGGACAGGGGCTTTACGAGCAGTACTTC. The chain is built from TRBV20-1 and TRBJ2-7; 10 bases are a match to TRBD1. V gave up 6 bases and J gave up 4 bases; unmatched junction bases: 12. The CDR3 runs to 15 residues. Germline CDR1 DFQATT, CDR2 SNEGSKA (reference sequence).

The genes are TRBV7-9 and TRBJ2-2, with a weak D call TRBD1 (6 bases). The germline V gene encodes CDR1 SEHNR and CDR2 FQNEAQ (reference sequence). Trimming took 5 bases from V and 2 from J, leaving 9 bases between them. CDR3 length: 14 residues. CDR3 nucleotides: TGTGCCAGCAGCAAGGACAGAAACACCGGGGAGCTGTTTTTT. It is translated as CASSKDRNTGELFF.

This clonotype has a handful of counts. The chain links TRBV2 to TRBJ2-5; D gene uncertain. The CDR3 is 17 residues long. V shed 4 bases and J shed 1 base, with 19 bases lying between them. The germline V gene has CDR1 SNHLY and CDR2 FYNNEI. This chain's CDR3 is CASSAVSRAATQETQYF. The CDR3 DNA reads as TGTGCCAGCAGTGCGGTCTCTAGGGCAGCCACCCAAGAGACCCAGTACTTC. Using reference TRBV2 and TRBJ2-5 for the parts outside the CDR3, the full variable domain is EPEVTQTPSHQVTQMGQEVILRCVPISNHLYFYWYRQILGQKVEFLVSFYNNEISEKSEIFDDQFSVERPDGSNFTLKIRSTKLEDSAMYFCASSAVSRAATQETQYFGPGTRLLVL.

This rearrangement joins TRBV20-1 to TRBJ2-7; 11 bases are a match to TRBD2. Germline loops: CDR1 DFQATT, CDR2 SNEGSKA (reference sequence). Trimming at V came to 5 bases and at J to 2 bases, leaving 2 bases not matched to a gene. The CDR3 is 13 amino acids. CDR3 bases: TGCAGTGCTTTAGCGGGAGGGACCTACGAGCAGTACTTC. This gives the protein CSALAGGTYEQYF.

The genes are TRBV5-5 and TRBJ2-4, with TRBD1 identical over 10 bases. The J call may be in error: the DNA end matches TRBJ2-7 better. Germline values: CDR1 SGHKS, CDR2 YYEKEE (reference sequence). The CDR3 has 15 residues. The CDR3 nucleotides are TGTGCCAGCAGACACGGGACAGGGGTCCCCTACGAGCAGTACTTC. Amino acid sequence: CASRHGTGVPYEQYF.